Shown below are 25 T cell receptor beta chains from a single sample sequenced in a study of blood T cell repertoires in COVID-19. Libraries were prepared by immunoSEQ multiplex PCR; TCRdb keeps only in-frame clonotypes and omits some of them. The data hold 130,000 or so clones, with approximately 71% observed a single time. The sequenced sample was peripheral blood. These receptors were obtained from an older woman with acute or convalescent COVID-19.

This clone was recorded a few times. The chain uses TRBV9 and TRBJ2-3; 14 positions agree with TRBD2. In germline, CDR1 is SGDLS, CDR2 YYNGEE. With 3 bases clipped from V and 2 bases from J, the junction kept 2 bases outside the gene matches. There are 16 residues in the CDR3. CDR3 sequence reads: CASSGGLAGVTDTQYF. The CDR3 nucleotides are TGTGCCAGCAGCGGGGGACTAGCGGGGGTCACAGATACGCAGTATTTT.

The chain combines TRBV4-2 with TRBJ2-1; the D is unclear. V lost 1 base to trimming and J lost 9 bases, with 13 bases between them. This CDR3 is built from 14 residues. Germline V gene sequence: CDR1 LGHNA, CDR2 YNFKEQ. CDR3 DNA sequence: TGTGCCAGCAGCCAAGTGATAGAGGTCGGTGAGCAGTTCTTC. Amino acids: CASSQVIEVGEQFF.

The chain employs TRBV30 and TRBJ1-5; 7 bases align to TRBD1. The CDR3 is made up of 15 amino acids. In germline, CDR1 is GTSNPN, CDR2 SVGIG (reference sequence). The J segment lost 9 bases and the V segment lost 1 base, leaving 12 bases of the junction unmatched. This CDR3 is CAWSGPGGKARPQHF. In DNA form, the CDR3 reads TGTGCCTGGAGTGGACCAGGGGGTAAGGCTAGGCCCCAGCATTTT. The complete variable domain, with remaining parts taken from reference TRBV30 and TRBJ1-5, reads SQTIHQWPATLVQPVGSPLSLECTVEGTSNPNLYWYRQAAGRGLQLLFYSVGIGQISSEVPQNLSASRPQDRQFILSSKKLLLSDSGFYLCAWSGPGGKARPQHFGDGTRLSIL.

This chain joins TRBV28 and TRBJ1-4, with D unresolved. Germline assignment: CDR1 MDHEN and CDR2 SYDVKM. V lost 1 base, J lost 5 bases, and 14 bases lay in between. The CDR3 is made up of 16 amino acids. This chain's CDR3 is CASSLSPRGRNEKLFF. Here the CDR3 DNA reads TGTGCCAGCAGTTTATCGCCGAGAGGAAGGAATGAAAAACTGTTTTTT.

This sequence joins TRBV12-5 and TRBJ2-1; 13 bases are a match to TRBD2. J gave up 6 bases and V 5 bases, and 7 bases lay outside the gene matches. CDR3 length equals 16 residues. Germline CDR1 reads LGHNT; CDR2 reads FRNRAP. The CDR3 protein is CASGPVGLAGVNEQFF. Written as DNA, the CDR3 is TGTGCTAGTGGTCCGGTAGGACTAGCGGGAGTCAATGAGCAGTTCTTC. Supplemented by reference TRBV12-5 and TRBJ2-1, the full variable domain reads DARVTQTPRHKVTEMGQEVTMRCQPILGHNTVFWYRQTMMQGLELLAYFRNRAPLDDSGMPKDRFSAEMPDATLATLKIQPSEPRDSAVYFCASGPVGLAGVNEQFFGPGTRLTVL.

This chain connects TRBV19 to TRBJ1-1, with D perhaps matching TRBD1 (5 bases). Deletions cut 5 bases from V and 2 bases from J, with 9 bases between. CDR3 length equals 13 residues. Per germline, CDR1 LNHDA and CDR2 SQIVND (reference sequence). CDR3 residues: CASSDRPNTEAFF. CDR3 bases: TGTGCCAGTAGTGACAGACCCAACACTGAAGCTTTCTTT.

The genes are TRBV4-3 and TRBJ2-5; TRBD1 aligns across 9 bases. The CDR3 is 14 residues long. J lost 3 bases, V lost 4 bases, and 3 bases had no gene match. The germline CDR1 and CDR2 sequences are LGHNA and YSLEER. The CDR3 DNA reads as TGCGCCAGCAGCCCCTGGACAGGGGAAGAGACCCAGTACTTC. Translated, it gives CASSPWTGEETQYF.

This clone was picked up one time. The V gene is TRBV25-1, the J gene TRBJ1-2, with 7 bases identical to TRBD1. Losses at the gene ends were 8 bases for V and 0 bases for J; bases not matched to a gene: 6. Per germline, CDR1 MGHDK and CDR2 SYGVNS. The CDR3 runs 14 residues. The CDR3: CASGDSRTNYGYTF. The CDR3 DNA reads as TGTGCCAGCGGGGACAGCCGCACTAACTATGGCTACACCTTC.

The CDR3 DNA reads as TGTGCCAGCAGCCAAGATCGAGGGGGTTATTCACCCCTCCACTTT. Amino acid sequence: CASSQDRGGYSPLHF. The chain links TRBV3-1 (or the pseudogene TRBV3-2) to TRBJ1-6, with D possibly being TRBD1 (6 bases). V was clipped by 0 bases and J by 8 bases, with 11 bases between them. The CDR3 runs to 15 residues. Germline lookup yields CDR1 LGHDT and CDR2 YNNKEL (reference sequence).

The gene calls are TRBV7-8 and TRBJ2-7; possibly TRBD2 for D (5 bases). Trimming removed 1 base from V and 0 bases from J, with 7 bases in between. Germline V gene sequence: CDR1 SGHVS, CDR2 FQNEAQ. The length of the CDR3 is 14 residues. The CDR3, as DNA: TGTGCCAGCAGCTTAGATGGGAGCTCCTACGAGCAGTACTTC. Translated: CASSLDGSSYEQYF.

The chain combines TRBV18 with TRBJ1-6, with 7 bases lining up with TRBD1. From germline, CDR1 is KGHSH and CDR2 LQKENI. This CDR3 is 14 amino acids long. V lost 4 bases, J lost 9 bases, and 6 bases stayed unmatched. CDR3 residues: CASSHGTEGSPLHF. CDR3 bases: TGTGCCAGCTCACACGGGACAGAGGGTTCACCCCTCCACTTT.

The chain links TRBV19 to TRBJ2-7, with 9 bases aligning to TRBD2. The CDR3 length is 13 residues. V shed 3 bases and J 4 bases; nucleotides not matched to a gene: 1. Germline V gene sequence: CDR1 LNHDA, CDR2 SQIVND (reference sequence). The CDR3 DNA is TGTGCCAGTAGTATGGGACTAGCTTACGAGCAGTACTTC. Translated: CASSMGLAYEQYF. Complete variable domain (other parts from reference TRBV19 and TRBJ2-7): DGGITQSPKYLFRKEGQNVTLSCEQNLNHDAMYWYRQDPGQGLRLIYYSQIVNDFQKGDIAEGYSVSREKKESFPLTVTSAQKNPTAFYLCASSMGLAYEQYFGPGTRLTVT.

Written as DNA, the CDR3 is TGTGCCAGCAGCCCCGGGGAGACCCAGTACTTC. Its translation is CASSPGETQYF. V is TRBV3-1 (or the pseudogene TRBV3-2) and J is TRBJ2-5, with D unresolved. This CDR3 comprises 11 residues. Germline V CDR1 and CDR2: LGHDT, YNNKEL (reference sequence). V lost 4 bases and J lost 5, with 5 bases in between.

This clone was observed once. V usage is TRBV9 and J usage is TRBJ2-1; maybe TRBD1 (5 bases). The CDR3 totals 14 residues. Deletions cut 4 bases from V and 2 bases from J, with 10 bases between. Per germline, CDR1 SGDLS and CDR2 YYNGEE. CDR3 region: CASSTLTAYNEQFF. Written as DNA, the CDR3 is TGTGCCAGCAGCACTTTGACAGCCTACAATGAGCAGTTCTTC.

The CDR3 protein is CASSQLGTYGNTEAFF. The DNA for the CDR3 is TGCGCCAGCAGCCAACTGGGGACATACGGGAACACTGAAGCTTTCTTT. The chain links TRBV4-1 to TRBJ1-1, with D perhaps TRBD1 (6 bases). V shed 2 bases and J shed 1 base, with 14 bases lying between them. CDR3 size: 16 residues. In germline, CDR1 is MGHRA, CDR2 YSYEKL.

The rearrangement joins TRBV5-1 to TRBJ2-3, with TRBD2 matching over 12 bases. The J segment lost 6 bases and the V segment lost 0 bases, leaving 5 bases of the junction unmatched. The CDR3 is 16 amino acids. Per germline, CDR1 SGHRS and CDR2 YFSETQ. This CDR3 is CASSLAASGGADTQYF. The CDR3 DNA reads TGCGCCAGCAGCTTGGCCGCTAGCGGGGGGGCCGATACGCAGTATTTT.

The rearrangement uses TRBV14 and TRBJ1-1; D gene ambiguous. In germline, CDR1 is SGHDN, CDR2 FVKESK. The length of the CDR3 is 13 residues. Between the trimmed V and J ends, which lost 0 bases and 11 bases, there was a span of 13 bases. The CDR3 sequence: CASSQERTKPAFF. CDR3 in DNA: TGTGCCAGCAGCCAAGAAAGGACTAAGCCCGCTTTCTTT.

This chain joins TRBV7-8 and TRBJ1-2; D unclear. Trimming shortened V by 5 bases and J by 2 bases, and 6 bases separated the two germline ends. The CDR3 is made up of 12 amino acids. Germline V gene sequence: CDR1 SGHVS, CDR2 FQNEAQ. Here the CDR3 reads CASSPRNYGYTF. CDR3 bases: TGTGCCAGCAGCCCCCGGAACTATGGCTACACCTTC. The full variable domain, with the rest looked up from reference TRBV7-8 and TRBJ1-2, is GAGVSQSPRYKVAKRGQDVALRCDPISGHVSLFWYQQALGQGPEFLTYFQNEAQLDKSGLPSDRFFAERPEGSVSTLKIQRTQQEDSAVYLCASSPRNYGYTFGSGTRLTVV.

The chain joins TRBV27 to TRBJ2-2; TRBD1 matches at 9 bases. V trimming: 1 base; J trimming: 6 bases; junction bases outside the gene matches: 6. The CDR3 length is 16 residues. Germline CDR1 and CDR2: MNHEY and SMNVEV (reference sequence). The CDR3 region has the DNA TGTGCCAGCAGTTTATGGACAGGGGCCCGGTCCGGGGAGCTGTTTTTT. This gives the protein CASSLWTGARSGELFF.

The gene calls are TRBV10-2 and TRBJ1-2, with D hard to call. The germline V and J ends were trimmed by 0 bases and 8 bases, with 10 bases remaining between them. CDR3 size: 13 residues. Germline V gene lookup returns CDR1 WSHSY and CDR2 SAAADI. The CDR3 protein is CASSESGSGGYTF. CDR3 DNA sequence: TGCGCCAGCAGTGAGTCGGGTTCCGGGGGCTACACCTTC.

The CDR3 bases are TGTGCCACCAGAGCGGGAGTCGTAACAGATACGCAGTATTTT. Its translation: CATRAGVVTDTQYF. This chain joins TRBV27 and TRBJ2-3; TRBD2 matches 8 bases. Trimming removed 10 bases from V and 3 bases from J; junction bases left unmatched: 9. The germline V gene has CDR1 MNHEY and CDR2 SMNVEV (reference sequence). The CDR3 has 14 residues.

This chain links TRBV5-1 with TRBJ2-3, with TRBD1 as a possible D gene (5 bases). Trimming took 2 bases from V and 0 from J, leaving 10 bases between them. Germline CDR1 is SGHRS and CDR2 is YFSETQ. CDR3 size: 15 residues. CDR3 DNA: TGCGCCAGCAGCTTTCAGGGTCGCAGCACAGATACGCAGTATTTT. Translated, it gives CASSFQGRSTDTQYF. Full variable domain (remainder filled in from reference TRBV5-1 and TRBJ2-3): KAGVTQTPRYLIKTRGQQVTLSCSPISGHRSVSWYQQTPGQGLQFLFEYFSETQRNKGNFPGRFSGRQFSNSRSEMNVSTLELGDSALYLCASSFQGRSTDTQYFGPGTRLTVL.

V and J are TRBV27 and TRBJ1-4; D not resolved. CDR3 length: 15 residues. CDR1 MNHEY and CDR2 SMNVEV come from the germline V gene (reference sequence). Between the trimmed V and J ends, which lost 4 bases and 2 bases, there was a span of 11 bases. Here the CDR3 reads CASSSEGRTNEKLFF. The DNA of the CDR3 is TGTGCCAGCAGTTCCGAGGGAAGGACTAATGAAAAACTGTTTTTT. Supplemented by reference TRBV27 and TRBJ1-4, the full variable domain reads EAQVTQNPRYLITVTGKKLTVTCSQNMNHEYMSWYRQDPGLGLRQIYYSMNVEVTDKGDVPEGYKVSRKEKRNFPLILESPSPNQTSLYFCASSSEGRTNEKLFFGSGTQLSVL.

This clone was seen a handful of times. The chain couples TRBV21-1 to TRBJ2-4; no check of the table's D call, TRBD1, against the DNA was made. TRBV21-1 is described as a pseudogene. This CDR3 comprises 8 residues. The CDR3 nucleotides are TGTGCCGGGGACAGGAAGTACTTC. Its translation: CAGDRKYF.

The chain employs TRBV6-5 and TRBJ1-5, with no clear D. Deletions cut 0 bases from V and 6 bases from J, with 12 bases between. Germline V CDR1 and CDR2: MNHEY, SVGAGI. This CDR3 is 15 amino acids long. The CDR3 is CASSYSGGKGQPQHF. DNA of the CDR3: TGTGCCAGCAGTTACTCGGGCGGGAAGGGTCAGCCCCAGCATTTT.